This TCR beta chain comes out of a study of CD8+CD57+ T cells in acquired aplastic anemia. Study-level background: Sorted cells (CD4+ and CD8+) yielded DNA amounts that averaged around 3.1 ug. Study observations and caveats: A significant difference in CD8+ Simpson's diversity between patients and controls was not found.

Genomic DNA served as template for TCR beta VDJ and CDR3 profiling. TCRdb reprocessed the reads with MiXCR, giving one entry per CDR3 protein. Of 200,000 to 250,000 distinct CDR3 sequences listed, around 60% were seen once; the top ten hold roughly 29%. A remark on this clonotype: Its specificity is unknown. A junction end diverges from the germline sequence, so it may reflect a read error.

The sequencing sample was made of sorted CD4+, CD8+, or CD8+CD57+ T cells (not recorded which) from PBMCs. This clonotype was sampled from a human donor in good health.

CDR3 DNA sequence: TGCAGTGCTAGTCCGGGACACACAGAAGCTTTCTTT. Protein product: CSASPGHTEAFF. This chain links TRBV20-1 with TRBJ1-1, with D tentatively TRBD1 (6 bases). The CDR3 is 12 amino acids. Germline V gene sequence: CDR1 DFQATT, CDR2 SNEGSKA (reference sequence).